These 22 T cell receptor beta chains were sequenced from one sample in a study of neurological immune-mediated disorders. Time point meaning: longitudinal time-point 2. Using its own MiXCR run on the 5' RACE reads, TCRdb lists one record per CDR3 protein. The table shows under 50,000 distinct CDR3 sequences, with about 12% occurring only once. The material sequenced was PBMCs. Receptor source: a male donor with HTLV-1-associated myelopathy (HAM/TSP).

This clonotype was observed many times. The genes are TRBV11-2 and TRBJ1-5, with no clear D. CDR1 is SGHAT and CDR2 is FQNNGV in the germline V gene. This CDR3 is 13 amino acids long. V lost 3 bases and J lost 3, with 6 bases in between. CDR3 nucleotides: TGTGCCAGCAGCTTTGGAATCAATCAGCCCCAGCATTTT. This gives the protein CASSFGINQPQHF.

This clonotype showed up many times. The gene calls are TRBV7-9 and TRBJ2-7; maybe TRBD1 (6 bases). The length of the CDR3 is 15 residues. Germline values: CDR1 SEHNR, CDR2 FQNEAQ (reference sequence). V was trimmed by 5 bases and J by 4 bases, leaving 18 bases between them. CDR3 nucleotide sequence: TGTGCCAGCAGCCACGACAGGTTGAGGATTTACGAGCAGTACTTC. Protein: CASSHDRLRIYEQYF.

This clonotype was observed at least ten times. The V and J genes are TRBV20-1 and TRBJ2-7; either TRBD1 or TRBD2 may fit D (5 bases each). CDR1 is DFQATT and CDR2 is SNEGSKA in the germline V gene (reference sequence). The V and J ends lost 3 bases and 2 bases respectively, with 20 bases between them. This CDR3 contains 16 residues. The CDR3 reads CSARALNRDRTYEQYF. The CDR3 nucleotides read TGCAGTGCTAGGGCCCTGAACCGGGACCGCACCTACGAGCAGTACTTC.

This clonotype showed up many times. This rearrangement joins TRBV6-2 or TRBV6-3 to TRBJ1-4; D unclear. CDR1 is MNHEY and CDR2 is SVGEGT in the germline V gene. The CDR3 is 13 residues long. The V end lost 2 bases, the J end lost 5 bases, and 6 bases lay between the germline ends. The CDR3 nucleotides are TGTGCCAGCAGTTACATGGGAAATGAAAAACTGTTTTTT. Amino acids: CASSYMGNEKLFF.

CDR3 protein: CASSGMTPTGELFF. CDR3 nucleotide sequence: TGTGCCAGCAGCGGAATGACCCCCACCGGGGAGCTGTTTTTT. The rearrangement links TRBV9 to TRBJ2-2; D is uncertain. Trimming stripped 3 bases from V and 4 bases from J, with 10 bases between. Germline CDR1 reads SGDLS; CDR2 reads YYNGEE. CDR3 length: 14 residues.

This clonotype was seen many times. The chain has TRBV9 and TRBJ1-2, with a weak D call TRBD1 (5 bases). CDR1 and CDR2 from the germline V gene are SGDLS and YYNGEE. The V end was cut by 3 bases, the J end by 6 bases, with 15 bases between. The CDR3 is 14 amino acids. The CDR3 DNA is TGTGCCAGCAGCGGTACGGGGGGATTGCATGGCTACACCTTC. Translated: CASSGTGGLHGYTF.

This clonotype was observed at least ten times. The gene calls are TRBV7-9 and TRBJ1-1; the match to TRBD1 covers 7 bases. The CDR3 sequence is 13 residues long. The germline V gene encodes CDR1 SEHNR and CDR2 FQNEAQ (reference sequence). Germline trimming cut 11 bases from V and 0 bases from J; bases unmatched to any gene: 6. The CDR3 DNA reads TGTGCCGCGGGGGGACAGCTGAACACTGAAGCTTTCTTT. The encoded protein is CAAGGQLNTEAFF.

The chain carries TRBV6-5 and TRBJ2-1, with D possibly being TRBD1 (5 bases). Germline loops: CDR1 MNHEY, CDR2 SVGAGI. The CDR3 has 15 residues. V was trimmed by 1 base and J by 3 bases, leaving 10 bases between them. This chain's CDR3 is CASSYFHRSYNEQFF. The DNA of the CDR3 is TGTGCCAGCAGTTACTTTCACAGGAGCTACAATGAGCAGTTCTTC.

This clonotype occurred many times. The chain combines TRBV29-1 with TRBJ1-1; D is undetermined. Looked up from germline, CDR1 is SQVTM and CDR2 is ANQGSEA. This CDR3 has 12 residues. The V gene lost 7 bases and the J gene lost 1 base, with 10 bases spanning the gap. The CDR3 loop reads CSGGTRNTEAFF. The CDR3 nucleotides read TGCAGCGGTGGCACACGGAACACTGAAGCTTTCTTT.

At least ten counts were recorded for this clonotype. This chain joins TRBV29-1 and TRBJ2-1; 7 nucleotides align to TRBD2. The CDR3 totals 12 residues. The J segment lost 6 bases and the V segment lost 4 bases, leaving 3 bases of the junction unmatched. Germline V lookup: CDR1 SQVTM, CDR2 ANQGSEA. CDR3 bases: TGCAGCGTTGGAGCGGGGCCCAATGAGCAGTTCTTC. Amino acids: CSVGAGPNEQFF.

This clonotype was counted ten times or more. The chain carries TRBV12-3 or TRBV12-4 and TRBJ1-3; D call uncertain. The CDR3 is made up of 13 amino acids. V was clipped by 5 bases and J by 9 bases, with 14 bases between them. The CDR3 coding sequence is TGTGCCAGCAGTCCTCATCCCTTCGGCACCATATATTTT. It specifies CASSPHPFGTIYF.

Of note for this clonotype: This may stem from a read error, because a much larger clone lies one nucleotide away. The rearrangement uses TRBV5-1 and TRBJ2-7; 7 positions match TRBD1. The germline V gene encodes CDR1 SGHRS and CDR2 YFSETQ. The CDR3 length is 14 residues. Unmatched junction bases numbered 9, after V lost 3 bases and J lost 6 bases. The CDR3 region is CASSSFGQDREQYF. In DNA form, the CDR3 reads TGCGCCAGCAGCTCCTTCGGACAGGATCGCGAGCAGTACTTC.

Many counts were recorded for this clonotype. The chain carries TRBV2 and TRBJ2-1; TRBD2 matches 8 bases. Germline CDR1 SNHLY, CDR2 FYNNEI. This CDR3 is built from 15 residues. The trim removed 3 bases at V and 4 bases at J, leaving 5 bases unmatched. CDR3 DNA: TGTGCCAGCAGTGACAGCGGGGGATATTACAATGAGCAGTTCTTC. Amino acids: CASSDSGGYYNEQFF.

This clonotype was seen repeatedly, ten times or more. V is TRBV7-9 and J is TRBJ2-3, with TRBD1 identical over 7 bases. Germline loops: CDR1 SEHNR, CDR2 FQNEAQ (reference sequence). The CDR3 consists of 13 residues. The trim removed 5 bases at V and 4 bases at J, leaving 3 bases unmatched. DNA of the CDR3: TGTGCCAGCAGCCAGACAGGGCCAGATACGCAGTATTTT. This gives the protein CASSQTGPDTQYF.

On this clonotype itself: A clone one base away is much larger, so this may be a read error. This chain joins TRBV6-2 or TRBV6-3 and TRBJ2-5; no definite D call. CDR1 and CDR2 (germline): MNHEY, SVGEGT. The CDR3 consists of 11 residues. The CDR3 DNA is TGTGCCAGCAGTTACTTGGAGACCCATTACTTC. Its protein product is CASSYLETHYF.

This clonotype was seen ten or more times. The chain combines TRBV5-6 with TRBJ1-3; 9 bases are a match to TRBD1. V shed 3 bases and J 9 bases; nucleotides not matched to a gene: 7. The CDR3 is 14 amino acids. CDR1 and CDR2 from the germline V gene are SGHDT and YYEEEE. CDR3 sequence reads: CASSWDRVESTIYF. The CDR3 bases are TGTGCCAGCAGCTGGGACAGGGTTGAGTCCACCATATATTTT. The full variable domain, completed using reference TRBV5-6 and TRBJ1-3, is DAGVTQSPTHLIKTRGQQVTLRCSPKSGHDTVSWYQQALGQGPQFIFQYYEEEERQRGNFPDRFSGHQFPNYSSELNVNALLLGDSALYLCASSWDRVESTIYFGEGSWLTVV.

This clonotype was observed many times. The V and J genes are TRBV28 and TRBJ1-3; 7 bases are a match to TRBD1. After removal of 5 bases from V and 0 bases from J, the junction contained 4 bases not matched to a gene. The CDR3 runs 15 residues. CDR1 and CDR2 from the germline V gene are MDHEN and SYDVKM. In nucleotides, the CDR3 is TGTGCCAGCAGTGGGACAGCTCACTCTGGAAACACCATATATTTT. It is translated as CASSGTAHSGNTIYF.

This clonotype occurred many times. CDR3 in DNA: TGTGCCAGCAGTTTATTTCGATGGAACTATGGCTACACCTTC. It is translated as CASSLFRWNYGYTF. V gene TRBV12-3 or TRBV12-4 combines with J gene TRBJ1-2; D gene uncertain. The V and J ends lost 2 bases and 2 bases respectively, with 9 bases between them. The length of the CDR3 is 14 residues.

This clonotype occurred many times. The chain carries TRBV5-1 and TRBJ2-1; 7 bases map to TRBD1. The V gene end was trimmed by 2 bases and the J gene end by 2 bases; junction bases not matched to a gene: 4. The CDR3 has 15 amino acids. Germline V gene lookup returns CDR1 SGHRS and CDR2 YFSETQ. CDR3 DNA sequence: TGCGCCAGCAGCTTAGACAGGGTTGCCTACAATGAGCAGTTCTTC. This encodes CASSLDRVAYNEQFF.

There are many counts of this clonotype. The rearrangement uses TRBV28 and TRBJ1-4, with D possibly matching TRBD1 (6 bases). Germline CDR1 and CDR2: MDHEN and SYDVKM. Trimming took off 8 bases at V and 3 bases at J, with 13 bases between the two ends. The CDR3 consists of 14 residues. CDR3 in DNA: TGTGCCAGCCGACAGGAACCACCTAATGAAAAACTGTTTTTT. It specifies CASRQEPPNEKLFF.

This clonotype was observed many times. The chain recombines TRBV10-3 with TRBJ2-3, with D perhaps matching TRBD1 or TRBD2 (5 bases each). Germline CDR1 is ENHRY and CDR2 is SYGVKD. The CDR3 extends over 14 amino acids. With 2 bases removed from V and 3 bases from J, the gap between germline ends came to 9 bases. The CDR3 loop is CAISEEGRTDTQYF. In DNA, the CDR3 is TGTGCCATCAGTGAGGAGGGGCGTACAGATACGCAGTATTTT.

This clonotype has a count of ten or more. The chain recombines TRBV12-3 or TRBV12-4 with TRBJ1-1; D is ambiguous. V lost 6 bases and J lost 5, with 10 bases in between. CDR3 length: 12 amino acids. The CDR3 DNA sequence: TGTGCCAGCAGCTACATTGGGACTGAAGCTTTCTTT. Protein product: CASSYIGTEAFF.